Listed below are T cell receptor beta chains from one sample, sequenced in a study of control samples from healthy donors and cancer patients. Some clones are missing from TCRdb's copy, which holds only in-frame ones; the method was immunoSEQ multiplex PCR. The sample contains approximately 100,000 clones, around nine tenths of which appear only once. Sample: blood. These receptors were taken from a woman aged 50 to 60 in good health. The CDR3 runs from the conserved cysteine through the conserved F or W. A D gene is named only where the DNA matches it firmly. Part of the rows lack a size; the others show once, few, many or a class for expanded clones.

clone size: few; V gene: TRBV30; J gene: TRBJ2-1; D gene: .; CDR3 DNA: TGTGCCTGGAGCTGGGGGCCTGAGCAGTTCTTC; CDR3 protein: CAWSWGPEQFF
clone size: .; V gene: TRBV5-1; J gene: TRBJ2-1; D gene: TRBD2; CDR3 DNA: TGCGCCAGCAGCGTGAGCGGGAGCTTTAACAATGAGCAGTTCTTC; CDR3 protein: CASSVSGSFNNEQFF
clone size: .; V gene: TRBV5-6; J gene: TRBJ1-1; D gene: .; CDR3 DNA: TGTGCCAGCAGCTTAATCGCTAACACTGAAGCTTTCTTT; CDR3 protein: CASSLIANTEAFF
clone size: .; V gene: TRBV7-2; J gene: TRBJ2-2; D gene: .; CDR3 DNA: TGTGCCAGCAGGTCAGGGGCAACAGGGAACACCGGGGAGCTGTTTTTT; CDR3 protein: CASRSGATGNTGELFF
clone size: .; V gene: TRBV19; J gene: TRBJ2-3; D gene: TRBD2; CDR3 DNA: TGTGCCAGTAGTATAGTTGGTAGGCTAGCGGGCAAGGATACGCAGTATTTT; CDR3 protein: CASSIVGRLAGKDTQYF
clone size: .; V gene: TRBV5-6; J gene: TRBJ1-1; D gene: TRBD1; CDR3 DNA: TGTGCCAGCAGCGCCGGGACAGGGGGCATGAACACTGAAGCTTTCTTT; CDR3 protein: CASSAGTGGMNTEAFF
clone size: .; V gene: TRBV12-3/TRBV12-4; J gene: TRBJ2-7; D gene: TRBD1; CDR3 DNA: TGTGCCAGCAGGGGACAGTCCTACGAGCAGTACTTC; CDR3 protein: CASRGQSYEQYF
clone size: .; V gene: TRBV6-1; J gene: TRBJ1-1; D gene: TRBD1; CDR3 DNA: TGTGCCAGCAGTGAACAGGGACAGGGGACAACGAACACTGAAGCTTTCTTT; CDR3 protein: CASSEQGQGTTNTEAFF
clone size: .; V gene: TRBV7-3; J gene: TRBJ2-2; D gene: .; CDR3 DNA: TGTGCCAGTCGGACTACGAACACCGGGGAGCTGTTTTTT; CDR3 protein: CASRTTNTGELFF
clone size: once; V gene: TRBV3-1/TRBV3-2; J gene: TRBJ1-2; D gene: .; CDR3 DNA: TGTGCCAGCAGCCGCGCTGTTGGGAGGGAAAACTATGGCTACACCTTC; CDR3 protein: CASSRAVGRENYGYTF
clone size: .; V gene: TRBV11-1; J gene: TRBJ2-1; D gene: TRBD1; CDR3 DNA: TGTGCCAGCAGGCTTCTGACGGGGACAGCCAATGAGCAGTTCTTC; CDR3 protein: CASRLLTGTANEQFF
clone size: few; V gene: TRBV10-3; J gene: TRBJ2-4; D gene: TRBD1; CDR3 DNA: TGTGCCATCAGTCGGGACAGTGCAGACATTCAGTACTTC; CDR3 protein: CAISRDSADIQYF
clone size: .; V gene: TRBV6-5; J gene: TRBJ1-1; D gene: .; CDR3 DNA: TGTGCCAGCAGTTATGCGGGGGGCCTTACTGAAGCTTTCTTT; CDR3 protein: CASSYAGGLTEAFF
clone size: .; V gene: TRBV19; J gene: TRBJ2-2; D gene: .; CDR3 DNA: TGTGCCAGTAGTATTTGGGGACACGGGGAGCTGTTTTTT; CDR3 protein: CASSIWGHGELFF
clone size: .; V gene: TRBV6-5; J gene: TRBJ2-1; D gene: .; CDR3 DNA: TGTGCCAGCAGTTACTCGAGCAGGGGGAGGGATGAGCAGTTCTTC; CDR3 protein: CASSYSSRGRDEQFF
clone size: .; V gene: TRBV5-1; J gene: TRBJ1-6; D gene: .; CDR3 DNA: TGCGCCAGCAGCTTGACCGGGCCGAACTATAATTCACCCCTCCACTTT; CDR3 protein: CASSLTGPNYNSPLHF